This TCR beta chain was retrieved from a study of T cells in localized non-small cell lung cancer. The study, taken as a whole, reports: A median of 57 of the top 100 tumor clones appeared in adjacent lung, which was paired and uninvolved. Sequencing was limited to one tumor region, leaving the possibility of heterogeneity open. Patients showing higher blood T cell density tended to see longer overall survival. Tumor showed lower T cell clonality than uninvolved adjacent lung, where it was highest.

The CDR3 extends over 12 amino acids. Trimming took off 4 bases at V and 3 bases at J, with 7 bases between the two ends. Germline V gene sequence: CDR1 SGHNT, CDR2 YYREEE (reference sequence). As concerns this clone: Its target is unknown.

The table came from immunoSEQ multiplex PCR; TCRdb's copy has only in-frame clones and leaves some out. The profile shows tens of thousands of clones, just over 85% of them singletons. The TCR sequence derives from a woman between 40 and 69 years old with stage I lung adenocarcinoma. The chain uses TRBV5-4 and TRBJ1-2; D is ambiguous. The source was peripheral blood, collected before any cancer treatment. This CDR3 reads CASSTRDYGYTF. The DNA for the CDR3 is TGTGCCAGCAGCACCCGGGACTATGGCTACACCTTC.